The 10 T cell receptor beta chains in this list originate from one sample, sequenced in a study of blood T cell repertoires in COVID-19. TCRdb's table, derived via immunoSEQ multiplex PCR, lists solely in-frame clones and lacks some. The top ten hold less than 4% of the sample, which has under 200,000 clones, about 80% seen once. The specimen sequenced was PBMCs or T cells enriched from blood (not recorded which). These TCRs come from a woman in her fifties or sixties who had recovered from COVID-19.

This chain links TRBV7-9 with TRBJ2-5, with a tentative D call TRBD2 (6 bases). There are 16 residues in the CDR3. Germline V CDR1 and CDR2: SEHNR, FQNEAQ (reference sequence). V was clipped by 5 bases and J by 1 base, with 17 bases between them. CDR3 residues: CASSTRGTAPQETQYF. In DNA, the CDR3 is TGTGCCAGCAGCACACGGGGGACTGCCCCCCAAGAGACCCAGTACTTC.

V usage is TRBV6-5 and J usage is TRBJ1-2; 10 bases map to TRBD1. The CDR3 contains 15 residues. V trimming: 3 bases; J trimming: 8 bases; junction bases outside the gene matches: 9. The germline V gene encodes CDR1 MNHEY and CDR2 SVGAGI. The CDR3 region has the DNA TGTGCCAGCAGTTATAGTCCGGGACAGGGGTTCGGCTACACCTTC. It encodes CASSYSPGQGFGYTF.

This clone was recorded only once. The chain has TRBV7-8 and TRBJ1-1, with D perhaps TRBD1 (6 bases). V dropped 5 bases and J dropped 3 bases, with 10 bases sitting between them. CDR3 length equals 13 residues. Germline-derived CDR1 and CDR2 are SGHVS and FQNEAQ. CDR3 sequence reads: CASSPQGYTEAFF. DNA for the CDR3: TGTGCCAGCAGCCCTCAGGGGTACACTGAAGCTTTCTTT.

The chain combines TRBV18 with TRBJ2-3; tentatively, D is TRBD2 (5 bases). Germline assignment: CDR1 KGHSH and CDR2 LQKENI. The V end was cut by 3 bases, the J end by 2 bases, with 9 bases between. The CDR3 runs to 14 residues. The CDR3 loop is CASSPWESTDTQYF. DNA for the CDR3: TGTGCCAGCTCACCCTGGGAGTCCACAGATACGCAGTATTTT.

This clone was picked up one time. The V and J genes are TRBV6-1 and TRBJ2-1; TRBD2 agrees at 10 bases. J was trimmed by 6 bases and V by 1 base; bases with no gene match: 3. Germline CDR1 reads MNHNS; CDR2 reads SASEGT. CDR3 length equals 15 residues. CDR3 coding DNA: TGTGCCAGCAGTGAAGTTAGCGGGGGGAGCAATGAGCAGTTCTTC. Protein product: CASSEVSGGSNEQFF.

This chain connects TRBV7-2 to TRBJ1-1; possibly TRBD1 for D (5 bases). The CDR3 spans 14 residues. Per germline, CDR1 SGHTA and CDR2 FQGNSA. V lost 5 bases and J lost 4, with 14 bases in between. The CDR3 loop reads CASSPLGGGTEAFF. CDR3 nucleotides: TGTGCCAGCAGCCCGTTGGGCGGGGGCACTGAAGCTTTCTTT.

V is TRBV7-2 and J is TRBJ2-2; 7 nucleotides align to TRBD2. In germline, CDR1 is SGHTA, CDR2 FQGNSA. CDR3 length: 13 amino acids. Unmatched junction bases numbered 1, after V lost 4 bases and J lost 5 bases. The CDR3 loop is CASSYSGTGELFF. CDR3 sequence (DNA): TGTGCCAGCAGCTATAGCGGGACCGGGGAGCTGTTTTTT.

J is TRBJ2-7 and V is TRBV9; 11 bases agree with TRBD2. The germline CDR1 and CDR2 sequences are SGDLS and YYNGEE. V was clipped by 3 bases and J by 3 bases; unmatched bases: 8. CDR3 length equals 16 residues. The CDR3 region is CASSGSLAGELYEQYF. The CDR3, as DNA: TGTGCCAGCAGCGGATCACTAGCGGGGGAACTCTACGAGCAGTACTTC.

This clone was seen more than once but under ten times. V is TRBV19 and J is TRBJ1-1; 7 nucleotides agree with TRBD1. V gave up 7 bases and J gave up 0 bases; unmatched junction bases: 5. Looked up from germline, CDR1 is LNHDA and CDR2 is SQIVND (reference sequence). This CDR3 comprises 14 residues. CDR3 DNA: TGTGCCAGTAAGCAGGACAGGATGAACACTGAAGCTTTCTTT. Residues: CASKQDRMNTEAFF. Looking up the rest from reference TRBV19 and TRBJ1-1 gives the full variable domain: DGGITQSPKYLFRKEGQNVTLSCEQNLNHDAMYWYRQDPGQGLRLIYYSQIVNDFQKGDIAEGYSVSREKKESFPLTVTSAQKNPTAFYLCASKQDRMNTEAFFGQGTRLTVV.

This clone was observed a few times. The rearrangement joins TRBV10-1 to TRBJ2-1; 7 nucleotides agree with TRBD2. Losses at the gene ends were 3 bases for V and 10 bases for J; bases not matched to a gene: 6. The CDR3 contains 13 residues. The germline V gene has CDR1 WNHNN and CDR2 SYGVQD (reference sequence). The CDR3 loop reads CASSENQGGEQFF. DNA of the CDR3: TGCGCCAGCAGTGAAAATCAGGGAGGGGAGCAGTTCTTC.